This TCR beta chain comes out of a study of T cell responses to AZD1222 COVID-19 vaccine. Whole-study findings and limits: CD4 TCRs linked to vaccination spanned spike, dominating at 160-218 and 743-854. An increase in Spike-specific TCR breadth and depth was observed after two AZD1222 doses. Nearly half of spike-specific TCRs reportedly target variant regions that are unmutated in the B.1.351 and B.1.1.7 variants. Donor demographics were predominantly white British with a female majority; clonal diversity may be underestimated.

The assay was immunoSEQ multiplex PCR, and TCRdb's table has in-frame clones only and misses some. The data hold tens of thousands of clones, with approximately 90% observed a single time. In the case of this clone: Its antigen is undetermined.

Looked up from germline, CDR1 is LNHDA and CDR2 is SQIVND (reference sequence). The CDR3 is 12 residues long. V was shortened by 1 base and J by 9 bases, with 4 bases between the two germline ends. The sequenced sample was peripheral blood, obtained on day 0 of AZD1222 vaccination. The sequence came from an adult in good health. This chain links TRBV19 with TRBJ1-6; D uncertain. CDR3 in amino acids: CASSIGASPLHF. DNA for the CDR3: TGTGCCAGTAGTATAGGGGCTTCACCCCTCCACTTT.